This T cell receptor beta chain was sequenced in a study of blood T cell repertoires in COVID-19. Germline loops: CDR1 LNHDA, CDR2 SQIVND (reference sequence). The CDR3 has 15 residues. The V gene lost 6 bases and the J gene lost 0 bases, with 14 bases spanning the gap. Clones were read by immunoSEQ multiplex PCR, and TCRdb kept only the in-frame ones, dropping some. The data contain around 190,000 clones, 70% to 80% of them singletons. The J gene is TRBJ1-2, the V gene TRBV19; tentative D call: TRBD1 (5 bases). Input material: peripheral blood. This receptor was identified in a woman aged 45 to 65 with active or convalescent COVID-19. The CDR3: CASRRGEQPNYGYTF. The CDR3 nucleotides read TGTGCCAGTAGGCGGGGGGAACAGCCTAACTATGGCTACACCTTC.